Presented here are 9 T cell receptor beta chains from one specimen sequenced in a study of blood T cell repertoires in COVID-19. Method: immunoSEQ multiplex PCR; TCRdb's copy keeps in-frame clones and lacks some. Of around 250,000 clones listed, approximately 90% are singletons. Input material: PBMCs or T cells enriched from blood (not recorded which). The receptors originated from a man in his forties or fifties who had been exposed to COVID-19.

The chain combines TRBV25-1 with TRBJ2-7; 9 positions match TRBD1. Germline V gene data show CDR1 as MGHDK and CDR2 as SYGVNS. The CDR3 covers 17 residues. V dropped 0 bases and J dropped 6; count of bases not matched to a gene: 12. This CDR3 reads CASSEYRAGTGKREQYF. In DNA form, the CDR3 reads TGTGCCAGCAGTGAATATAGGGCGGGGACAGGGAAGCGCGAGCAGTACTTC.

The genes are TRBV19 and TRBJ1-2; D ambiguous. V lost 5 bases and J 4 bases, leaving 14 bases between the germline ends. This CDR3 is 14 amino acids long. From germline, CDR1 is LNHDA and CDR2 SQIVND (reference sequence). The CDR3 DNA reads TGTGCCAGTAGTCCCCGGTCCTTTGGCTATGGCTACACCTTC. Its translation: CASSPRSFGYGYTF. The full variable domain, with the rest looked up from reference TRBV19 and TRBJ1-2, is DGGITQSPKYLFRKEGQNVTLSCEQNLNHDAMYWYRQDPGQGLRLIYYSQIVNDFQKGDIAEGYSVSREKKESFPLTVTSAQKNPTAFYLCASSPRSFGYGYTFGSGTRLTVV.

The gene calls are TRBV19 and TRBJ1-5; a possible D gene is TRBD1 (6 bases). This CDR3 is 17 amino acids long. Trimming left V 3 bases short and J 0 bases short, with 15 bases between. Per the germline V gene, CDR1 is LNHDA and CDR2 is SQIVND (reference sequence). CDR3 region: CASSMGARGLSNQPQHF. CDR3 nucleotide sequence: TGTGCCAGTAGTATGGGGGCCAGGGGTCTTAGCAATCAGCCCCAGCATTTT.

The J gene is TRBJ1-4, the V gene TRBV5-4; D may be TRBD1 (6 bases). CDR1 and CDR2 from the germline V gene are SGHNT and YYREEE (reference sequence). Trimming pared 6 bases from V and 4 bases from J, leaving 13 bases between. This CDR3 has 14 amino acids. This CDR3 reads CASNPDRDNEKLFF. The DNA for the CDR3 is TGTGCCAGCAACCCGGACAGAGATAATGAAAAACTGTTTTTT.

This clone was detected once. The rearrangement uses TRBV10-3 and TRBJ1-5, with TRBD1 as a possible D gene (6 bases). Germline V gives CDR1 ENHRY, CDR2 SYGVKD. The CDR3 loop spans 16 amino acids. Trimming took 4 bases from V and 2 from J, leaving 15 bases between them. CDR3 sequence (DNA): TGTGCCATCAGTGGGACAGCTGCAGGTGGCAATCAGCCCCAGCATTTT. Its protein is CAISGTAAGGNQPQHF.

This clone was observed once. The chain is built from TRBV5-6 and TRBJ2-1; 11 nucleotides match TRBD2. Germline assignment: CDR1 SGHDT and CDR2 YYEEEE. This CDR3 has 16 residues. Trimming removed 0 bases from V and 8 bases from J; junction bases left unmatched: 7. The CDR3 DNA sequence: TGTGCCAGCAGCTTGGTACTAGCGGGAGACTCCCATGAGCAGTTCTTC. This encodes CASSLVLAGDSHEQFF.

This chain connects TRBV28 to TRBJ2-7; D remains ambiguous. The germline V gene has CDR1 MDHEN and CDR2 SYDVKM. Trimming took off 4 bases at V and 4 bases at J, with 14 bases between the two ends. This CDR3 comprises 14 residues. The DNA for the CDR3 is TGTGCCAGCAGTTCGGATCCCAGGTTATACGAGCAGTACTTC. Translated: CASSSDPRLYEQYF.

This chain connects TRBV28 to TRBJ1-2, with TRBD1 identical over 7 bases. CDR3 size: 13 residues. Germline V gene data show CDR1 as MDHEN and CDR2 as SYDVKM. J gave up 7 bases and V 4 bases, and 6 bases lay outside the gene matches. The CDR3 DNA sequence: TGTGCCAGCAGTTCCGACAGGGTCGGTGGCTACACCTTC. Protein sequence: CASSSDRVGGYTF.

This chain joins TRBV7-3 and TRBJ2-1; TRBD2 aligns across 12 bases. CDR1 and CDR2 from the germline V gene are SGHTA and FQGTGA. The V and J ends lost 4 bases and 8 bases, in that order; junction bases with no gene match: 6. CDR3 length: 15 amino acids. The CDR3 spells CASSYASGGAYEQFF. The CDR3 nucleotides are TGTGCCAGCAGCTATGCTAGCGGGGGGGCATATGAGCAGTTCTTC.